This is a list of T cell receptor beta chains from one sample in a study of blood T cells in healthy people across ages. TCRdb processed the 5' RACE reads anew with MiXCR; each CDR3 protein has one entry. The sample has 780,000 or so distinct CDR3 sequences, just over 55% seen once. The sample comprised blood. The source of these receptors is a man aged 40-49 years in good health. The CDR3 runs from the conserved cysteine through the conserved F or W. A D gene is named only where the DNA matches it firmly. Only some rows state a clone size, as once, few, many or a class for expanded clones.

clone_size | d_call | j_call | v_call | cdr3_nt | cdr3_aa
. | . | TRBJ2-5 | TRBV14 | TGTGCCAGCAGCCAAGGCGGTAGTGGGACCCAGTACTTC | CASSQGGSGTQYF
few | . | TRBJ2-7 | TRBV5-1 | TGCGCCAGCAGCTTGGACGGGGCCTTCTCCTACGAGCAGTACTTC | CASSLDGAFSYEQYF
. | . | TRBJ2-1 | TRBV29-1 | TGCAGCGTTGAAGCAATCCGGGACAGGGAAGGAACTAGCGGGATCCCCATGTGGGTAAATGAGCAGTTCTTC | CSVEAIRDREGTSGIPMWVNEQFF
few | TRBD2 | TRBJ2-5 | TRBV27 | TGTGCCAGCAGTTTATCAACTAGCGAGAATGAGCAGTACTTC | CASSLSTSENEQYF
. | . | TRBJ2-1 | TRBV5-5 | TGTGCCAGCAGCTTCTGGCAGAGGAGCTCCTACAATGAGCAGTTCTTC | CASSFWQRSSYNEQFF
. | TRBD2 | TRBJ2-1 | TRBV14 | TGTGCCAGCAGCCAAGTTTCGGTAGCGGGGCAGTTCTTC | CASSQVSVAGQFF
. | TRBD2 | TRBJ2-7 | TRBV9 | TGTGCCAGCAGCCAAGAATCCGGACTAGCGGGAGACGTCTACGAGCAGTACTTC | CASSQESGLAGDVYEQYF
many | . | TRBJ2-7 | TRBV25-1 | TGTGCCAGCAGCACGGGTGGGAGCTCCTACGAGCAGTACTTC | CASSTGGSSYEQYF
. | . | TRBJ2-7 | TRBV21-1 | TGTGCCAGCAGCCCAAAGGAGAGCTCCTACGAGCAGTACTTC | CASSPKESSYEQYF
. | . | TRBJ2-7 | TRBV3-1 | TGTGCCAGCAGCCCCCGGGTTACAGCCTACGAGCAGTACTTC | CASSPRVTAYEQYF
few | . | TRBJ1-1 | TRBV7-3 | TGTGCCAGCAGCTTAACAGCCCAGAACACTGAAGCTTTCTTT | CASSLTAQNTEAFF
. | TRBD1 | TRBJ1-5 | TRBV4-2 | TGTGCCAGCAGCCAAGAGCAGGGGGGAGTTCAGCCCCAGCATTTT | CASSQEQGGVQPQHF
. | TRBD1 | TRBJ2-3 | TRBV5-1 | TGCGCCAGCAGCTTGGAGAGGGGGCGGGATACGCAGTATTTT | CASSLERGRDTQYF
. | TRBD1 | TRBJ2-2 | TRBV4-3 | TGCGCCAGCCAGCAGGGGGCTAACACCGGGGAGCTGTTTTTT | CASQQGANTGELFF
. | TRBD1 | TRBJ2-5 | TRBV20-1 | TGCAGTGCTAGAAGACAGGGGCAAGAGACCCAGTACTTC | CSARRQGQETQYF
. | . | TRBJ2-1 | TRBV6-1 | TGTGCCAGTGCCAGGGACCTCACGGCGAATGAGCAGTTCTTC | CASARDLTANEQFF
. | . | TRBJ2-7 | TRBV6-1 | TGTGCCAGCAGTGGTGATCGAGGGAACGAGCAGTACTTC | CASSGDRGNEQYF
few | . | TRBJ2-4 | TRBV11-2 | TGTGCCAGCAGATACGTGGCTGTTGACATTCAGTACTTC | CASRYVAVDIQYF
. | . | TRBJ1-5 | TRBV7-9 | TGTGCCAGCAGCTTTAATGGGGGGGCCGATCAGCCCCAGCATTTT | CASSFNGGADQPQHF
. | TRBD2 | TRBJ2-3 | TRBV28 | TGTGCCAGCAGTTTATCTAGCGGGGGGGGCACAGATACGCAGTATTTT | CASSLSSGGGTDTQYF
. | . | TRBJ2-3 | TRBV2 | TGTGCCAGCAGTGAAGAGTACACAGATACGCAGTATTTT | CASSEEYTDTQYF
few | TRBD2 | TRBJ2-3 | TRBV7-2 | TGTGCCAGCGGGGCGGAGGGACTAGCGCTTGATACGCAGTATTTT | CASGAEGLALDTQYF
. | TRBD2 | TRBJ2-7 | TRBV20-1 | TGCAGTCGGGGACTAGCGGGAGTCTACGAGCAGTACTTC | CSRGLAGVYEQYF
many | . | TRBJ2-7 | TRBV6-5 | TGTGCCAGCAGTTACTCTGGAGACGGGAGCTCCTACGAGCAGTACTTC | CASSYSGDGSSYEQYF
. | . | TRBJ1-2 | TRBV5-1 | TGCGCCAGCAGCTACCAGGGTATCTATGGCTACACCTTC | CASSYQGIYGYTF
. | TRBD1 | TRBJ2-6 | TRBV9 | TGTGCCAGCAGCGGGACAGGGACCCCCTCTGGGGCCAACGTCCTGACTTTC | CASSGTGTPSGANVLTF
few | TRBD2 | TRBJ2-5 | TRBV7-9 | TGTGCCAGCAGCCTAATAGATAGCGGGAGACGGGAGACCCAGTACTTC | CASSLIDSGRRETQYF
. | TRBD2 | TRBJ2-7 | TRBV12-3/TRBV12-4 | TGTGCCAGCAGATCCGGGACTAGCGGCCCCTACGAGCAGTACTTC | CASRSGTSGPYEQYF
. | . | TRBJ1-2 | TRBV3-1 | TGTGCCAGCAGCCTCCGTCCGGGGGGCTACACCTTC | CASSLRPGGYTF
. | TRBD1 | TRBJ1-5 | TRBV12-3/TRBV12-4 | TGTGCCAGCAGTTTAGGGACAGGGGGTAGAGTTCAGCCCCAGCATTTT | CASSLGTGGRVQPQHF
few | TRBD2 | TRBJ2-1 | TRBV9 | TGTGCCAGCAGAGGGACTAGTCTTGAGCAGTTCTTC | CASRGTSLEQFF
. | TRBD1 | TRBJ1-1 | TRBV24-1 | TGTGCCACCAGTCACAGGGGGGACACTGAAGCTTTCTTT | CATSHRGDTEAFF
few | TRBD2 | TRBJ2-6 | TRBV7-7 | TGTGCTAGCAGCCCTGGGGGGGCTGGGGCCAACGTCCTGACTTTC | CASSPGGAGANVLTF
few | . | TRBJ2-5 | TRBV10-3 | TGTGCCATCAGTTTCCGGGAAAAAGAGACCCAGTACTTC | CAISFREKETQYF
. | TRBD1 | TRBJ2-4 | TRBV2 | TGTGCCAGCAGGGGACAGTTAGCCAAAAACATTCAGTACTTC | CASRGQLAKNIQYF
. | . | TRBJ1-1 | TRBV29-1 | TGCAGCGTTGGCCACCAGAACACTGAAGCTTTCTTT | CSVGHQNTEAFF
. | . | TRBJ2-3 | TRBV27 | TGTGCCAGCAGTTTAAGTGCTAGCCGGGATACGCAGTATTTT | CASSLSASRDTQYF